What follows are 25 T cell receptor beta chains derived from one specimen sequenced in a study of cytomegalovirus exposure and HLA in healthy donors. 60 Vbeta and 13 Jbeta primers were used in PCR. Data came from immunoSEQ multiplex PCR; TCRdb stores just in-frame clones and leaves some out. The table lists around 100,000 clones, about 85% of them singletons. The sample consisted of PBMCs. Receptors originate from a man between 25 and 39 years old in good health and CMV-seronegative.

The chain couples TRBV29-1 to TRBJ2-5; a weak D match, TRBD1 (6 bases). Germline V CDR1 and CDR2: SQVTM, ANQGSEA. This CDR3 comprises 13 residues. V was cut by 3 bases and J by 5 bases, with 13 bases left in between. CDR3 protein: CSVELGAGETQYF. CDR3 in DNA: TGCAGCGTTGAGTTGGGGGCCGGGGAGACCCAGTACTTC.

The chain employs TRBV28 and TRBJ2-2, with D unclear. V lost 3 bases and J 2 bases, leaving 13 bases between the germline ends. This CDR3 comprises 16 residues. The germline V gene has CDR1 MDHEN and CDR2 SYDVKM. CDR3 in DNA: TGTGCCAGCAGTTTCCCCGACCGGGTAAACACCGGGGAGCTGTTTTTT. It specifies CASSFPDRVNTGELFF.

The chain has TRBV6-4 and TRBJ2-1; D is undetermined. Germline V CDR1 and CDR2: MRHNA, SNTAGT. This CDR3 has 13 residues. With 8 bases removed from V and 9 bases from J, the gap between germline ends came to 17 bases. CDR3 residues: CASGWLGSGEQFF. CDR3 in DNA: TGTGCCAGCGGATGGCTAGGATCCGGTGAGCAGTTCTTC.

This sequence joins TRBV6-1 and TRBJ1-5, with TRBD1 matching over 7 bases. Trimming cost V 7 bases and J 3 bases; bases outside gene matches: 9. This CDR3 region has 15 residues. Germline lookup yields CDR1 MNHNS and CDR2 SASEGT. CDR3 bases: TGTGCCAGCACCGAAAGGGGGCCTTACAATCAGCCCCAGCATTTT. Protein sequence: CASTERGPYNQPQHF.

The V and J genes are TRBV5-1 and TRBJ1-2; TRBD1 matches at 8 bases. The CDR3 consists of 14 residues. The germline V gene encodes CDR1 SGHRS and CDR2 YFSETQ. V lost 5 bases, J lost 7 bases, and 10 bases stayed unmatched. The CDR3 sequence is CASRATGVVAGYTF. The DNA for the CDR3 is TGCGCCAGCAGGGCGACAGGGGTAGTAGCTGGCTACACCTTC.

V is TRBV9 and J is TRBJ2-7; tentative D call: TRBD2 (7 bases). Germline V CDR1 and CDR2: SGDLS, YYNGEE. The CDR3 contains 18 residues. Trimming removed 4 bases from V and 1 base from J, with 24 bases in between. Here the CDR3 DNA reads TGTGCCAGCAGCCCGAGGGGGTTCGGACTAGTTACGTCCTACGAGCAGTACTTC. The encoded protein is CASSPRGFGLVTSYEQYF.

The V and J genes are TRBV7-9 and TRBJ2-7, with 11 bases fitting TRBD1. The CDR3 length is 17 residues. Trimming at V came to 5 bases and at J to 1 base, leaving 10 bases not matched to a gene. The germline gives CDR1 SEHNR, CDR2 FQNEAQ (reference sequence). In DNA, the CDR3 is TGTGCCAGCAGCCTCCCCAGGGACAGGGGGGGTTCCTACGAGCAGTACTTC. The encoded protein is CASSLPRDRGGSYEQYF.

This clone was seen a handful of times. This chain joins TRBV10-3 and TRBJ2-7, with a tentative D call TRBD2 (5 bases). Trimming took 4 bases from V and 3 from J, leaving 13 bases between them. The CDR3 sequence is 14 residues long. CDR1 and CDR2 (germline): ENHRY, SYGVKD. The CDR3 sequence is CAISVYPRDYEQYF. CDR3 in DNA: TGTGCCATCAGTGTCTACCCCCGGGACTACGAGCAGTACTTC.

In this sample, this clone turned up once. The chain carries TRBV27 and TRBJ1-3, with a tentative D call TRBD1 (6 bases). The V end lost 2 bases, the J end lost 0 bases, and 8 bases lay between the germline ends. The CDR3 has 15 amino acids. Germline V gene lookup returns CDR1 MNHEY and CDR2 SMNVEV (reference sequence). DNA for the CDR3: TGTGCCAGCAGTTTACAGGGGCGCTCTGGAAACACCATATATTTT. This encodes CASSLQGRSGNTIYF.

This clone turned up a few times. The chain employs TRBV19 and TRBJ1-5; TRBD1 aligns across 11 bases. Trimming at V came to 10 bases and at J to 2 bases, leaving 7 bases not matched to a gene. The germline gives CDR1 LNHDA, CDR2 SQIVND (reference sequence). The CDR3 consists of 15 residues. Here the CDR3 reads CATRDRGYGNQPQHF. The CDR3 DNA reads TGTGCCACCCGGGACAGGGGGTATGGCAATCAGCCCCAGCATTTT.

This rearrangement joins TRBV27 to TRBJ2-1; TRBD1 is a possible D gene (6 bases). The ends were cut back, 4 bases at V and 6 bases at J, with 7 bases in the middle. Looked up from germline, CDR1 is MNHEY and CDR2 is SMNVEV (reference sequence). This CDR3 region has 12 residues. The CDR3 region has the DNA TGTGCCAGCAGTTCACAGGGCAATGAGCAGTTCTTC. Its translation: CASSSQGNEQFF.

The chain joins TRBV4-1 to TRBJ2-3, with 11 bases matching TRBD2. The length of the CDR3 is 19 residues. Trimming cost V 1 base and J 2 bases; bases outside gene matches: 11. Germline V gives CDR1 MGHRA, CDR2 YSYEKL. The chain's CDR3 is CASSQGYRIAGGITDTQYF. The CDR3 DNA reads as TGCGCCAGCAGCCAAGGATATCGTATAGCGGGGGGGATCACAGATACGCAGTATTTT.

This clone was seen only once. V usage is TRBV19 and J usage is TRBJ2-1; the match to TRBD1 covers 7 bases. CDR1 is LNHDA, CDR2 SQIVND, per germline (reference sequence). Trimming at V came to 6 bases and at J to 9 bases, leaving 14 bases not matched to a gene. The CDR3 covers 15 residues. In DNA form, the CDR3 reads TGTGCCAGTAGGCCGGGACAGTTCCGATCCGCTGAGCAGTTCTTC. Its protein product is CASRPGQFRSAEQFF.

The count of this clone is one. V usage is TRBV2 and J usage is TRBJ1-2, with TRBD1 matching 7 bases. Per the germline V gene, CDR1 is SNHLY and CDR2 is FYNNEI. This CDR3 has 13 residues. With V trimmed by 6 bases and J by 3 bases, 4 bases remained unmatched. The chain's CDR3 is CASSQGGDYGYTF. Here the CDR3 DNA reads TGTGCCAGCAGCCAGGGGGGAGACTATGGCTACACCTTC. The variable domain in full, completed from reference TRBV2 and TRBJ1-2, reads EPEVTQTPSHQVTQMGQEVILRCVPISNHLYFYWYRQILGQKVEFLVSFYNNEISEKSEIFDDQFSVERPDGSNFTLKIRSTKLEDSAMYFCASSQGGDYGYTFGSGTRLTVV.

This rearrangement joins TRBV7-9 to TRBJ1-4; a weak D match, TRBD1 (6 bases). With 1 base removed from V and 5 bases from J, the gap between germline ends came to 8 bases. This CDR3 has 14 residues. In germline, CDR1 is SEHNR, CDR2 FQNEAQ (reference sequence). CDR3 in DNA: TGTGCCAGCAGCTTAGGGACAGTAAATGAAAAACTGTTTTTT. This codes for CASSLGTVNEKLFF.

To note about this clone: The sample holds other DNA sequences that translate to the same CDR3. The CDR3 reads CASLGQGATYEQYF. The DNA for the CDR3 is TGTGCCAGCTTAGGACAGGGAGCGACCTACGAGCAGTACTTC. J is TRBJ2-7 and V is TRBV18; 8 bases are shared with TRBD1. CDR3 length: 14 residues. Per the germline V gene, CDR1 is KGHSH and CDR2 is LQKENI. J lost 2 bases, V lost 7 bases, and 7 bases had no gene match. Looking up the rest from reference TRBV18 and TRBJ2-7 gives the full variable domain: NAGVMQNPRHLVRRRGQEARLRCSPMKGHSHVYWYRQLPEEGLKFMVYLQKENIIDESGMPKERFSAEFPKEGPSILRIQQVVRGDSAAYFCASLGQGATYEQYFGPGTRLTVT.

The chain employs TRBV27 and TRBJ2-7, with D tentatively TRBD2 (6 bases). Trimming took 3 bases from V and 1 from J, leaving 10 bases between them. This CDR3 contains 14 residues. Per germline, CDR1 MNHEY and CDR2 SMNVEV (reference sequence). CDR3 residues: CASSFWGESYEQYF. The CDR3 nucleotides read TGTGCCAGCAGTTTTTGGGGGGAATCCTACGAGCAGTACTTC.

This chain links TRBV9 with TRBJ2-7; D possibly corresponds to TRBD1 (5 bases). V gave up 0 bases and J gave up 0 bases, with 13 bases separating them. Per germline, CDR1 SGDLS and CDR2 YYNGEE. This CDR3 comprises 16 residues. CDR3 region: CASSVGGAVSSYEQYF. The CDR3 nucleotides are TGTGCCAGCAGCGTAGGGGGCGCCGTTAGCTCCTACGAGCAGTACTTC.

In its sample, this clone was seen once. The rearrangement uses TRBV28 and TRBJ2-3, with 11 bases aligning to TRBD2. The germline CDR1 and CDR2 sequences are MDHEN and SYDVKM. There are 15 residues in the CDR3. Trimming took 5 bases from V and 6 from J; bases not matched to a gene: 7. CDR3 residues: CASSPAPSGGDTQYF. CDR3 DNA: TGTGCCAGCAGTCCAGCCCCTAGCGGGGGGGATACGCAGTATTTT.

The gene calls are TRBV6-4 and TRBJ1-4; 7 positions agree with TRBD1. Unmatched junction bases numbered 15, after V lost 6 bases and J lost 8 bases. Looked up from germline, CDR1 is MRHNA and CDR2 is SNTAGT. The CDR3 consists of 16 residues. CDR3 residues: CASSPIFAGGWEKLFF. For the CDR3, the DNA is TGTGCCAGCAGCCCCATCTTTGCAGGGGGGTGGGAAAAACTGTTTTTT.

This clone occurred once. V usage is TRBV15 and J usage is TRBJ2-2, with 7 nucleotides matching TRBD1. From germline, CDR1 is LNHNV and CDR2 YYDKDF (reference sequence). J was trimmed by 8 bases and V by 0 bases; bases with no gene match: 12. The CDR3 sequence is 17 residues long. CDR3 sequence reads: CATSRDYFKGASGELFF. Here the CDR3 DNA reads TGTGCCACCAGCAGAGATTATTTCAAGGGGGCTTCAGGGGAGCTGTTTTTT.

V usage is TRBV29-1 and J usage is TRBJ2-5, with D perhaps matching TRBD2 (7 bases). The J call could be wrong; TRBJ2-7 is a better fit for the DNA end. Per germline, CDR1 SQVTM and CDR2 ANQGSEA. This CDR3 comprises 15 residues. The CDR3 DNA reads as TGCAGCGTTGAAGAAGGGGGGGTCGGATCCTACGAGCAGTACTTC. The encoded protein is CSVEEGGVGSYEQYF.

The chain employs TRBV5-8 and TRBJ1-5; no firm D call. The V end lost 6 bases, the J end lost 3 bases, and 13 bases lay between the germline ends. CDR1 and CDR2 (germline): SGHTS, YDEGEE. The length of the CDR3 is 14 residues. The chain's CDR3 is CASTMAEYNQPQHF. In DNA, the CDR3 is TGTGCCAGCACCATGGCGGAGTACAATCAGCCCCAGCATTTT.

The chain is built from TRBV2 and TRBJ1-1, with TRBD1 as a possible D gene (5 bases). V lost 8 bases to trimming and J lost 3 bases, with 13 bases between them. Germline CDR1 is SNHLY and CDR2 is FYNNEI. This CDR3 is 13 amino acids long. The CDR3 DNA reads TGTGCCAGCCGTACTTCAGGGTACACTGAAGCTTTCTTT. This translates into CASRTSGYTEAFF.

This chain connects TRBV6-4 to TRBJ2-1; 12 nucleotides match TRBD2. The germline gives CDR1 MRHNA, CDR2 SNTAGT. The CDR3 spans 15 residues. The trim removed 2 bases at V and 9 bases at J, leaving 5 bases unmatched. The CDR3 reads CASSDASGGAGEQFF. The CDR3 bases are TGTGCCAGCAGTGACGCTAGCGGGGGGGCGGGTGAGCAGTTCTTC.